The rows below give T cell receptor beta chains drawn from one sample of a study of preoperative IRX-2 immunotherapy in early breast cancer. The repertoire was sequenced with immunoSEQ multiplex PCR; TCRdb's copy has only in-frame clones and lacks some. The table has roughly 30,000 clones, less than 90% seen once. The input for sequencing was lymph node tissue, taken from a patient treated with IRX-2 immunotherapy. Receptors originate from a human donor with breast cancer. Both conserved end residues are part of each CDR3. D genes are given only for firm matches. Some rows have no size entry. The others give once, few or many, or a class for an expanded clone.

J	size	D	V	CDR3	DNA
TRBJ2-1	.	.	TRBV15	CATSRDGLRGPYNEQFF	TGTGCCACCAGCAGAGACGGCCTTCGGGGGCCCTACAATGAGCAGTTCTTC
TRBJ1-5	.	.	TRBV28	CASSVSRRPQHF	TGTGCCAGCAGTGTCTCCCGTCGGCCCCAGCATTTT
TRBJ2-7	.	.	TRBV11-3	CASSLESLSVEQYF	TGTGCCAGCAGCTTAGAGAGTTTGTCCGTCGAGCAGTACTTC
TRBJ2-7	few	.	TRBV29-1	CSVEDRAGRYEQYF	TGCAGCGTTGAAGATCGGGCAGGAAGGTACGAGCAGTACTTC
TRBJ2-3	.	.	TRBV7-6	CASSQVLGALTDTQYF	TGTGCCAGCAGCCAAGTTCTGGGGGCACTCACAGATACGCAGTATTTT
TRBJ1-5	.	.	TRBV18	CASSPLSGWDQPQHF	TGTGCCAGCTCACCACTTAGTGGTTGGGATCAGCCCCAGCATTTT
TRBJ2-7	.	.	TRBV14	CASSKSGNPYEQYF	TGTGCCAGCAGCAAGTCAGGTAACCCCTACGAGCAGTACTTC
TRBJ2-2	.	.	TRBV18	CASSPVQGIAGELFF	TGTGCCAGCTCACCAGTCCAGGGCATCGCCGGGGAGCTGTTTTTT
TRBJ2-6	.	.	TRBV19	CASSPDRANVLTF	TGTGCCAGTTCCCCAGACCGGGCCAACGTCCTGACTTTC
TRBJ2-1	.	.	TRBV19	CASSAPRQSSSYNEQFF	TGTGCCAGTAGTGCCCCTCGACAATCTAGCTCCTACAATGAGCAGTTCTTC
TRBJ1-5	.	.	TRBV28	CASRDLPSNQPQHF	TGTGCCAGCCGGGACCTCCCTAGCAATCAGCCCCAGCATTTT
TRBJ2-1	.	.	TRBV28	CASRLTGAGYNEQFF	TGTGCCAGCAGACTTACGGGAGCCGGGTACAATGAGCAGTTCTTC
TRBJ1-5	.	.	TRBV6-8	CASSLSIHRAGQPQHF	TGTGCCAGCAGCCTATCCATTCACAGGGCGGGTCAGCCCCAGCATTTT
TRBJ2-3	.	TRBD1	TRBV6-8	CASSYAIGTGTDTQYF	TGTGCCAGCAGTTACGCTATAGGGACAGGCACAGATACGCAGTATTTT
TRBJ2-3	.	.	TRBV9	CATGTPTWASTDTQYF	TGTGCCACCGGGACTCCCACCTGGGCAAGCACAGATACGCAGTATTTT
TRBJ2-3	.	.	TRBV6-8	CAISDSYTDTQYF	TGTGCCATCAGTGACTCTTACACAGATACGCAGTATTTT
TRBJ2-7	.	TRBD1	TRBV29-1	CSVTGGAPEQYF	TGCAGCGTGACAGGGGGAGCACCCGAGCAGTACTTC
TRBJ1-1	.	.	TRBV15	CATSREGPRAEAFF	TGTGCCACCAGCAGAGAGGGGCCCCGGGCTGAAGCTTTCTTT
TRBJ2-7	.	TRBD1	TRBV6-7	CASRPGQGSFYEQYF	TGTGCCAGCAGACCCGGACAGGGAAGTTTCTACGAGCAGTACTTC
TRBJ2-2	.	TRBD2	TRBV6-4	CASSGRGLEATGELFF	TGTGCCAGCAGCGGGCGGGGGTTAGAAGCCACCGGGGAGCTGTTTTTT
TRBJ2-1	.	.	TRBV30	CARGRFDEQFF	TGTGCCCGGGGGAGGTTCGATGAGCAGTTCTTC
TRBJ2-5	.	.	TRBV30	CAWSGQSKETQYF	TGTGCCTGGAGTGGACAGAGCAAAGAGACCCAGTACTTC
TRBJ2-7	.	TRBD1	TRBV19	CASSPQRTGTEQYF	TGTGCCAGTAGTCCCCAACGGACAGGGACCGAGCAGTACTTC
TRBJ1-5	.	.	TRBV6-8	CASTYGGGNQPQHF	TGTGCCAGCACCTACGGAGGGGGCAATCAGCCCCAGCATTTT
TRBJ2-1	.	.	TRBV6-8	CATTLAGKNNEQFF	TGTGCCACCACGCTGGCGGGGAAGAACAATGAGCAGTTCTTC
TRBJ1-3	.	.	TRBV7-2	CASSSITVLQASSGNTIYF	TGTGCCAGCAGCTCCATTACAGTATTACAGGCTAGCTCTGGAAACACCATATATTTT
TRBJ2-1	.	.	TRBV11-3	CASSLTGSRSEQFF	TGTGCCAGCAGCTTAACCGGGAGTAGAAGTGAGCAGTTCTTC
TRBJ2-3	.	.	TRBV22-1	CASSLIGDTQYF	TGTGCCAGCAGTTTGATAGGCGATACGCAGTATTTT
TRBJ1-1	.	.	TRBV15	CATSSLEGANTEAFF	TGTGCCACCAGCAGCTTGGAGGGCGCAAACACTGAAGCTTTCTTT
TRBJ2-7	once	.	TRBV6-4	CASSESLGEQYF	TGTGCCAGCAGTGAATCTCTTGGCGAGCAGTACTTC
TRBJ2-1	.	.	TRBV6-8	CASKREFGEQFF	TGTGCCAGCAAACGGGAGTTCGGTGAGCAGTTCTTC
TRBJ2-7	.	TRBD1	TRBV6-8	CASSYGTASYEQYF	TGTGCCAGCAGTTACGGGACAGCGTCCTACGAGCAGTACTTC
TRBJ2-7	.	.	TRBV6-8	CASSSGLLRQEYF	TGTGCCAGCAGCTCCGGACTACTCCGACAGGAGTACTTC
TRBJ1-1	.	.	TRBV19	CASSTGRTVLNTEAFF	TGTGCCAGTAGTACGGGACGGACAGTACTGAACACTGAAGCTTTCTTT
TRBJ2-4	.	.	TRBV11-3	CATQPTVAKNIQYF	TGTGCCACCCAACCGACAGTAGCCAAAAACATTCAGTACTTC
TRBJ1-3	.	TRBD1	TRBV11-3	CASSSPGTGSGNTIYF	TGTGCCAGCAGCAGTCCCGGGACAGGGAGTGGAAACACCATATATTTT
TRBJ1-3	.	TRBD1	TRBV7-4	CASSNRGIGNTIYF	TGTGCCAGCAGTAACAGGGGGATTGGAAACACCATATATTTT
TRBJ2-3	.	.	TRBV5-1	CASSLRTGTDTQYF	TGCGCCAGCAGCTTGCGAACGGGGACAGATACGCAGTATTTT
TRBJ1-3	once	TRBD1	TRBV25-1	CASSESDRGSGNTIYF	TGTGCCAGCAGTGAATCGGACAGGGGATCTGGAAACACCATATATTTT
TRBJ1-1	.	.	TRBV11-3	CASREREIVNTEAFF	TGTGCCAGCAGAGAACGAGAAATAGTGAACACTGAAGCTTTCTTT
TRBJ1-4	.	.	TRBV6-8	CASRWGGATNEKLFF	TGTGCCAGCAGATGGGGGGGAGCAACTAATGAAAAACTGTTTTTT
TRBJ1-3	.	.	TRBV30	CAWGRLGNTIYF	TGTGCCTGGGGACGGCTTGGAAACACCATATATTTT